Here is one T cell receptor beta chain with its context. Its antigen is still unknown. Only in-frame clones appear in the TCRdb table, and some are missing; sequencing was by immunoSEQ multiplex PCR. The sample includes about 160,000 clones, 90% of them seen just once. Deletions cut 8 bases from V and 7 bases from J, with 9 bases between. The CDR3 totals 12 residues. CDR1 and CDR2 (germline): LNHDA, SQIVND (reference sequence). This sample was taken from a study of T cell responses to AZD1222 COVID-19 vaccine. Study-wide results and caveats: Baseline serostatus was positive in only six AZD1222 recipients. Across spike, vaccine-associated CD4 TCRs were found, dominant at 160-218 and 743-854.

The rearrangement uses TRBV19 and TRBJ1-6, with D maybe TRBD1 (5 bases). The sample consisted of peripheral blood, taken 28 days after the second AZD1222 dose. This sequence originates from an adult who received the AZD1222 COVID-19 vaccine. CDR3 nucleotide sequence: TGTGCCAGTCAGACAGTGAATTCACCCCTCCACTTT. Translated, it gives CASQTVNSPLHF.